This is a list of T cell receptor beta chains from one sample in a study of OX40 agonist ivuxolimab in advanced cancers. TCRdb's copy holds only in-frame clones and misses some; the assay was immunoSEQ multiplex PCR. The profile covers about 96,000 clones, with about nine tenths appearing a single time and roughly 1.6% taken by the ten largest. This sample comprised CD4+ or CD8+ T cells sorted from blood, obtained in a trial of the OX40 agonist ivuxolimab. The receptors here all came from an adult with an advanced solid tumor such as melanoma, head and neck, liver or kidney cancer. The CDR3 runs from the conserved cysteine through the conserved F or W. D genes are given only for firm matches. Where a row states a size, it is once, few, many or the class of an expanded clone; other rows omit it.

TRBV7-2,TRBJ2-6,.,.,CASSLLGRGAGANVLTF,TGTGCCAGCAGCTTATTGGGCAGGGGCGCAGGGGCCAACGTCCTGACTTTC
TRBV5-6,TRBJ2-3,.,.,CASSLPGKTDTQYF,TGTGCCAGCAGCTTACCCGGGAAAACAGATACGCAGTATTTT
TRBV28,TRBJ2-1,.,.,CASSFVGTHANEQFF,TGTGCCAGCAGTTTCGTCGGGACCCACGCCAATGAGCAGTTCTTC
TRBV15,TRBJ1-5,.,.,CATSRGNIQPQHF,TGTGCCACCAGCAGGGGAAACATCCAGCCCCAGCATTTT
TRBV25-1,TRBJ2-3,TRBD2,once,CASSEGTSGLRSDTQYF,TGTGCCAGCAGTGAAGGGACTAGCGGTCTTCGTTCCGATACGCAGTATTTT
TRBV5-4,TRBJ2-7,TRBD2,.,CASSAGGIPLFSYEQYF,TGTGCCAGCAGCGCGGGGGGGATTCCGCTTTTTTCCTACGAGCAGTACTTC
TRBV20-1,TRBJ2-7,.,.,CSARGAYEQYF,TGCAGTGCTAGAGGAGCCTACGAGCAGTACTTC
TRBV5-5,TRBJ1-4,TRBD1,.,CASSLNSGQGEKLFF,TGTGCCAGCAGCTTGAATTCGGGACAGGGGGAAAAACTGTTTTTT
TRBV2,TRBJ1-2,TRBD1,once,CASSASRTGTRGYTF,TGTGCCAGCAGTGCTTCCAGGACAGGAACTCGTGGCTACACCTTC
TRBV13,TRBJ1-2,TRBD1,.,CASSFDRGDGYTF,TGTGCCAGCAGCTTTGACAGGGGGGATGGCTACACCTTC
TRBV7-2,TRBJ2-7,.,.,CASSLVTGRVSSYEQYF,TGTGCCAGCAGCTTAGTTACAGGTCGGGTTAGCTCCTACGAGCAGTACTTC
TRBV7-9,TRBJ2-3,.,.,CASSPNGPSTQYF,TGTGCCAGCAGTCCCAATGGTCCTTCTACGCAGTATTTT